Presented here are 12 T cell receptor beta chains from one specimen sequenced in a study of identical twins. MiXCR, applied by TCRdb to the 5' RACE reads, yields one record per CDR3 protein. The table shows about 890,000 distinct CDR3 sequences, with around an eighth occurring only once. This same sample was also taken into another study, of yellow fever vaccine responses in identical twins.

Sequencing was performed on PBMCs. Receptors originate from a woman aged 18-29 years in good health.

This clonotype was observed many times. J is TRBJ1-1 and V is TRBV24-1, with D perhaps TRBD1 (6 bases). V was trimmed by 3 bases and J by 4 bases, leaving 14 bases between them. The length of the CDR3 is 15 residues. Germline V CDR1 and CDR2: KGHDR, SFDVKD. The CDR3 DNA sequence: TGTGCCACCAGTGATCAGGGTCGGGACACCACTGAAGCTTTCTTT. Translated: CATSDQGRDTTEAFF.

This clonotype was recorded a few times. The genes are TRBV4-1 and TRBJ2-7; 8 nucleotides line up with TRBD2. The CDR3 is 16 amino acids. The V segment lost 0 bases and the J segment 3 bases; nucleotides outside the gene matches: 7. Germline V gene data show CDR1 as MGHRA and CDR2 as YSYEKL. CDR3 in amino acids: CASSQEALAGYYEQYF. The CDR3 DNA follows: TGCGCCAGCAGCCAAGAGGCCCTAGCGGGTTACTACGAGCAGTACTTC.

This clonotype has just a few counts. J is TRBJ2-3 and V is TRBV19; a weak D match, TRBD1 (6 bases). The CDR3 runs 13 residues. The ends were cut back, 4 bases at V and 2 bases at J, with 7 bases in the middle. CDR1 and CDR2 from the germline V gene are LNHDA and SQIVND (reference sequence). The CDR3 here is CASSNRDTDTQYF. Here the CDR3 DNA reads TGTGCCAGTAGTAACAGGGACACAGATACGCAGTATTTT.

V gene TRBV5-1 combines with J gene TRBJ2-1; D might be TRBD2 (6 bases). The CDR3 covers 15 residues. Looked up from germline, CDR1 is SGHRS and CDR2 is YFSETQ. Trimming took 0 bases from V and 10 from J, leaving 17 bases between them. The CDR3 region is CASSLDAGSGNEQFF. CDR3 in DNA: TGCGCCAGCAGCTTGGACGCCGGGAGCGGAAACGAGCAGTTCTTC.

This clonotype was counted only a few times. V usage is TRBV12-3 or TRBV12-4 and J usage is TRBJ2-5, with D possibly TRBD2 on 6 matching bases. This CDR3 is built from 16 residues. Between the trimmed V and J ends, which lost 5 bases and 2 bases, there was a span of 18 bases. CDR3: CASSPPVGTEQETQYF. CDR3 DNA: TGTGCCAGCAGTCCCCCCGTTGGGACTGAACAAGAGACCCAGTACTTC.

This clonotype has more than one count but fewer than ten. The gene calls are TRBV5-1 and TRBJ2-2, with TRBD2 matching 14 bases. Germline trimming cut 4 bases from V and 5 bases from J; bases unmatched to any gene: 7. Germline CDR1 and CDR2: SGHRS and YFSETQ. The CDR3 covers 17 residues. CDR3 sequence (DNA): TGCGCCAGCAGCACGGGACTAGCGGGGGTTAGTACCGGGGAGCTGTTTTTT. Translation: CASSTGLAGVSTGELFF.

This clonotype appeared a few times. V and J are TRBV2 and TRBJ2-2; D may match TRBD1 or TRBD2 (5 bases each). V lost 6 bases to trimming and J lost 4 bases, with 18 bases between them. Germline V gene lookup returns CDR1 SNHLY and CDR2 FYNNEI. The CDR3 consists of 16 residues. DNA for the CDR3: TGTGCCAGCAGGGATTCCCGGGACCCAACCACCGGGGAGCTGTTTTTT. This sequence encodes CASRDSRDPTTGELFF.

The chain uses TRBV20-1 and TRBJ2-1; D is perhaps TRBD1 (6 bases). Germline CDR1 and CDR2: DFQATT and SNEGSKA (reference sequence). The V gene lost 3 bases and the J gene lost 0 bases, with 12 bases spanning the gap. CDR3 length equals 15 residues. The CDR3 DNA reads as TGCAGTGCTAGTCTTAGGGGGAGCTCCTACAATGAGCAGTTCTTC. This translates into CSASLRGSSYNEQFF.

The chain uses TRBV7-8 and TRBJ2-1; D call uncertain. The CDR3 is 11 residues long. V dropped 4 bases and J dropped 9 bases, with 7 bases sitting between them. CDR1 and CDR2 (germline): SGHVS, FQNEAQ. The CDR3 DNA reads TGTGCCAGCAGCTCTCATGGTGAGCAGTTCTTC. Residues: CASSSHGEQFF.

V is TRBV15 and J is TRBJ2-7, with 11 bases matching TRBD2. The germline gives CDR1 LNHNV, CDR2 YYDKDF (reference sequence). This CDR3 is built from 15 residues. V dropped 5 bases and J dropped 0; count of bases not matched to a gene: 3. For the CDR3, the DNA is TGTGCCACCAGCTTCGGGACTAGCGGCTCCTACGAGCAGTACGTC. Translated, it gives CATSFGTSGSYEQYV.

The genes are TRBV2 and TRBJ2-7, with TRBD2 matching over 9 bases. This CDR3 has 17 amino acids. The trim removed 4 bases at V and 2 bases at J, leaving 12 bases unmatched. CDR1 SNHLY and CDR2 FYNNEI come from the germline V gene. For the CDR3, the DNA is TGTGCCAGCAGTGGGCTAGCGGGAAAGGAAGTCACCTACGAGCAGTACTTC. It encodes CASSGLAGKEVTYEQYF.

The V and J genes are TRBV9 and TRBJ2-1; 13 positions match TRBD2. Germline lookup yields CDR1 SGDLS and CDR2 YYNGEE. V lost 4 bases and J lost 8; bases outside the gene matches: 6. This CDR3 is built from 15 residues. This CDR3 is CASSTGLAGRDEQFF. CDR3 in DNA: TGTGCCAGCAGCACGGGACTAGCGGGAAGAGATGAGCAGTTCTTC.